Listed below are T cell receptor beta chains from one sample, sequenced in a study of graft-versus-host responses after intestinal transplantation. TCRdb's table, derived via immunoSEQ multiplex PCR, lists solely in-frame clones and lacks some. Of 90,000 to 150,000 clones listed, approximately 95% are singletons. Their recognized antigens are unknown. The material was unstimulated CD8+ T cells sorted from spleen or lymph node cells, obtained before intestinal transplant. The receptors originated from a human donor who received an intestinal transplant. The CDR3 runs from the conserved cysteine through the conserved F or W. The D gene is left open where the match is weak. Clone size is shown for a subset of rows, as once, few, many or a class of expanded clone.

D gene	V gene	clone size	J gene	CDR3 DNA	CDR3 protein
-	TRBV27	-	TRBJ1-1	TGTGCCAGCAGCCCAGATTTTTCGAACACTGAAGCTTTCTTT	CASSPDFSNTEAFF
-	TRBV9	-	TRBJ2-1	TGTGCCAGCAGCGAAAACTACAATGAGCAGTTCTTC	CASSENYNEQFF
-	TRBV9	-	TRBJ2-7	TGTGCCAGCAGCGTGGTTGGACTGAACGACGAGCAGTACTTC	CASSVVGLNDEQYF
-	TRBV7-9	-	TRBJ1-2	TGTGCCAGCAGCTTAGGGTTAAACTATGGCTACACCTTC	CASSLGLNYGYTF
-	TRBV28	-	TRBJ2-3	TGTGCCAGCAGTTTTGGTGGCGGGGGCCGGGATACGCAGTATTTT	CASSFGGGGRDTQYF
-	TRBV2	-	TRBJ1-5	TGTGCCAGCGGGGCGACAGGCAATCAGCCCCAGCATTTT	CASGATGNQPQHF
TRBD2	TRBV28	-	TRBJ2-1	TGTGCCAGCAAGGCGGGGGACTACAATGAGCAGTTCTTC	CASKAGDYNEQFF
-	TRBV4-1	-	TRBJ2-7	TGCGCCAGCAGCCCGGCGTCAGGCTCCTACGAGCAGTACTTC	CASSPASGSYEQYF
-	TRBV9	once	TRBJ2-5	TGTGCCAGCAGCGTAGCTACTGGGGGGACCCAGTACTTC	CASSVATGGTQYF
-	TRBV6-1	-	TRBJ2-5	TGTGCCAGCAGCTCGGGAAAAGGGGTAGGGGAGACCCAGTACTTC	CASSSGKGVGETQYF